Each of the 31 T cell receptor beta chains below was sequenced from the same sample in a study of T cells expressing NK-cell markers. TCRdb re-called the 5' RACE reads and shows each CDR3 protein once, DNA omitted. The sample yields some 410,000 distinct CDR3 sequences, of which the top ten take up about 7.3%. Sequencing used blood T cells: a sorted CD56 or NKG2C T cell subset, CD4+ or CD8+ T cells, or bulk PBMC T cells (not recorded which). All receptors come from a woman between 18 and 70 years old in good health.

The V gene is TRBV3-1, the J gene TRBJ2-2. Per germline, CDR1 LGHDT and CDR2 YNNKEL (reference sequence). This CDR3 has 13 residues. CDR3 sequence reads: CASSQEWAGELFF.

V is TRBV18 and J is TRBJ2-7; the D call from TCRdb, TRBD2, cannot be confirmed without DNA. Germline V lookup: CDR1 KGHSH, CDR2 LQKENI. The CDR3 spans 16 residues. This chain's CDR3 is CASSPPPYSYDVEQYF.

The J gene is TRBJ2-1, the V gene TRBV14; the D gene TCRdb calls, TRBD1, cannot be checked with no DNA. The CDR3 sequence is 14 residues long. Germline values: CDR1 SGHDN, CDR2 FVKESK. CDR3 in amino acids: CASSGRWARNEQFF.

This rearrangement joins TRBV20-1 to TRBJ2-4; TCRdb indicates TRBD2, and absent DNA this call remains unverified. The CDR3 sequence is 17 residues long. Germline V lookup: CDR1 DFQATT, CDR2 SNEGSKA (reference sequence). CDR3 region: CSARDAVAEGAKNIQYF.

The chain uses TRBV5-4 and TRBJ2-5; TCRdb's D call of TRBD1 is untestable without DNA. Germline CDR1 SGHNT, CDR2 YYREEE (reference sequence). The CDR3 extends over 14 amino acids. The CDR3 loop reads CASSSGGIQETQYF.

The chain links TRBV5-4 to TRBJ2-6; with no DNA, the TCRdb D assignment of TRBD1 cannot be verified. CDR3 length: 15 amino acids. Germline CDR1 reads SGHNT; CDR2 reads YYREEE (reference sequence). CDR3 in amino acids: CASSLSPTGANVLTF. Looking up the rest from reference TRBV5-4 and TRBJ2-6 gives the full variable domain: ETGVTQSPTHLIKTRGQQVTLRCSSQSGHNTVSWYQQALGQGPQFIFQYYREEENGRGNFPPRFSGLQFPNYSSELNVNALELDDSALYLCASSLSPTGANVLTFGAGSRLTVL.

The V and J genes are TRBV28 and TRBJ2-2; the D call of TRBD2 rests on TCRdb alone, since no DNA is present to check it. Germline V gene data show CDR1 as MDHEN and CDR2 as SYDVKM. CDR3 length: 14 residues. The CDR3 sequence is CARLGAPNTGELFF.

The CDR3 region is CSVIDANTEAFF. The genes are TRBV29-1 and TRBJ1-1. Germline CDR1 SQVTM, CDR2 ANQGSEA. This CDR3 has 12 amino acids.

The chain combines TRBV15 with TRBJ2-7; TCRdb returns TRBD1, unconfirmable since there is no DNA. Germline V gene sequence: CDR1 LNHNV, CDR2 YYDKDF (reference sequence). The CDR3 has 16 amino acids. This CDR3 is CATSSNRDSYSYEQYF.

CDR3 in amino acids: CASSSGQGGYNEQFF. This chain connects TRBV27 to TRBJ2-1; the TRBD1 assignment by TCRdb is unverifiable without DNA. Germline V gene data show CDR1 as MNHEY and CDR2 as SMNVEV (reference sequence). This CDR3 is built from 15 residues.

This rearrangement joins TRBV10-3 to TRBJ2-3; TCRdb proposes TRBD2, but this gene call is untestable without DNA. The CDR3 contains 17 residues. CDR1 ENHRY and CDR2 SYGVKD come from the germline V gene. CDR3 in amino acids: CAISESPGLAGPDTQYF.

This chain uses TRBV3-1 with TRBJ1-1; TCRdb returns TRBD1, unconfirmable since there is no DNA. The germline V gene has CDR1 LGHDT and CDR2 YNNKEL (reference sequence). There are 19 residues in the CDR3. CDR3 sequence reads: CASSQAMTSVGLRNTEAFF.

The gene calls are TRBV20-1 and TRBJ1-1; TCRdb calls TRBD1, which cannot be checked without DNA. CDR1 and CDR2 from the germline V gene are DFQATT and SNEGSKA (reference sequence). The CDR3 has 15 residues. The CDR3 is CSANPTGRRNTEAFF.

V is TRBV6-1 and J is TRBJ2-7; as DNA is missing, the TRBD1 call by TCRdb cannot be tested. The germline V gene has CDR1 MNHNS and CDR2 SASEGT. This CDR3 has 16 residues. CDR3 residues: CASSGNRDVRSYEQYF.

The rearrangement links TRBV6-1 to TRBJ2-2; without DNA, the TCRdb call of TRBD1 cannot be checked. Germline lookup yields CDR1 MNHNS and CDR2 SASEGT. This CDR3 spans 15 amino acids. This chain's CDR3 is CASSPLDRNTGELFF.

This chain connects TRBV12-3 or TRBV12-4 to TRBJ2-5; TCRdb names TRBD2, which stays unverified in the absence of DNA. CDR3 length: 14 amino acids. The CDR3 reads CASSQLAGDETQYF.

V usage is TRBV20-1 and J usage is TRBJ1-2; the D call of TRBD1 rests on TCRdb alone, since no DNA is present to check it. From germline, CDR1 is DFQATT and CDR2 SNEGSKA (reference sequence). The CDR3 has 14 amino acids. CDR3 loop: CSAREAGGNYGYTF.

The chain joins TRBV29-1 to TRBJ2-7; TCRdb's D call of TRBD1 is untestable without DNA. The germline gives CDR1 SQVTM, CDR2 ANQGSEA. The CDR3 is 12 residues long. The CDR3 sequence: CSGGTGAYEQYF.

The chain is built from TRBV5-1 and TRBJ2-6. Germline V gene data show CDR1 as SGHRS and CDR2 as YFSETQ. This CDR3 comprises 18 residues. CDR3 sequence: CASSLAKGEVSGANVLTF.

This chain links TRBV5-1 with TRBJ1-1; no DNA is available, so the TRBD1 call from TCRdb remains unchecked. Germline V gene data show CDR1 as SGHRS and CDR2 as YFSETQ. The CDR3 loop spans 14 amino acids. The CDR3 reads CASSTGTASFGAFF.

V is TRBV29-1 and J is TRBJ2-3; TCRdb returns TRBD2, unconfirmable since there is no DNA. CDR3 length: 15 amino acids. Germline V gene sequence: CDR1 SQVTM, CDR2 ANQGSEA. The CDR3 sequence is CSVGAAGGPPDTQYF.

This rearrangement joins TRBV12-5 to TRBJ2-2; TCRdb selects TRBD1, and the lack of DNA leaves this call unchecked. Germline CDR1 is LGHNT and CDR2 is FRNRAP. The CDR3 sequence is 14 residues long. The CDR3 protein is CASGSGANTGELFF.

The chain is built from TRBV18 and TRBJ2-5; with no DNA, the TCRdb D assignment of TRBD1 cannot be verified. This CDR3 contains 15 residues. Germline V gives CDR1 KGHSH, CDR2 LQKENI. This CDR3 reads CASSPRQGRQETQYF. Combining the CDR3 with reference TRBV18 and TRBJ2-5 gives the whole variable domain NAGVMQNPRHLVRRRGQEARLRCSPMKGHSHVYWYRQLPEEGLKFMVYLQKENIIDESGMPKERFSAEFPKEGPSILRIQQVVRGDSAAYFCASSPRQGRQETQYFGPGTRLLVL.

The chain carries TRBV12-3 or TRBV12-4 and TRBJ1-4; TCRdb's D call of TRBD1 is untestable without DNA. There are 14 residues in the CDR3. CDR3 loop: CASRLTGGNEKLFF.

This chain joins TRBV20-1 and TRBJ2-2; the TRBD2 assignment by TCRdb is unverifiable without DNA. Germline values: CDR1 DFQATT, CDR2 SNEGSKA (reference sequence). This CDR3 comprises 13 residues. The CDR3 is CSARLAGIGELFF.

The rearrangement joins TRBV12-3 or TRBV12-4 to TRBJ2-7; there is no DNA to check the TCRdb D call of TRBD1. The length of the CDR3 is 11 residues. The CDR3 protein is CASSLRGRQYF.

The gene calls are TRBV20-1 and TRBJ2-7; TCRdb proposes TRBD1, but this gene call is untestable without DNA. The germline CDR1 and CDR2 sequences are DFQATT and SNEGSKA (reference sequence). This CDR3 contains 13 residues. This CDR3 reads CSAYGTGGHEQYF.

The V gene is TRBV19, the J gene TRBJ1-1; no DNA is available, so the TRBD1 call from TCRdb remains unchecked. The CDR3 extends over 12 amino acids. The V gene's germline CDR1 is LNHDA and CDR2 SQIVND (reference sequence). CDR3 sequence reads: CASSAGFSEAFF.

The V gene is TRBV29-1, the J gene TRBJ1-2. CDR1 is SQVTM and CDR2 is ANQGSEA in the germline V gene. This CDR3 comprises 11 residues. CDR3 sequence: CSVQSGDGYTF. Combining the CDR3 with reference TRBV29-1 and TRBJ1-2 gives the whole variable domain SAVISQKPSRDICQRGTSLTIQCQVDSQVTMMFWYRQQPGQSLTLIATANQGSEATYESGFVIDKFPISRPNLTFSTLTVSNMSPEDSSIYLCSVQSGDGYTFGSGTRLTVV.

V and J are TRBV20-1 and TRBJ2-3; with no DNA, the TCRdb D assignment of TRBD1 cannot be verified. The CDR3 length is 15 residues. Germline values: CDR1 DFQATT, CDR2 SNEGSKA (reference sequence). CDR3 sequence: CSARDPGRKIDTQYF.

This chain links TRBV4-3 with TRBJ2-1; as DNA is missing, the TRBD1 call by TCRdb cannot be tested. The CDR3 loop spans 15 amino acids. Germline V gene data show CDR1 as LGHNA and CDR2 as YSLEER. The CDR3 here is CASSRDQATYNEQFF.